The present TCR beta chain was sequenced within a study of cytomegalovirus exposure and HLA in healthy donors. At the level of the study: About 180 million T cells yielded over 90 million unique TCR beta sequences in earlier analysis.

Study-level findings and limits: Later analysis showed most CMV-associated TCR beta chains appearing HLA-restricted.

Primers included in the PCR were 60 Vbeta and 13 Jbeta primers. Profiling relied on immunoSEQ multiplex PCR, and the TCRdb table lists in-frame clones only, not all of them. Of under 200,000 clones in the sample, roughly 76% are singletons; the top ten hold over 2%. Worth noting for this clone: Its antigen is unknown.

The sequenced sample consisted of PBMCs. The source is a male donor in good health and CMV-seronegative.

In nucleotides, the CDR3 is TGCGCCAGCAGCTTGGCGGGGGGCGAAAACACCATATATTTT. It is translated as CASSLAGGENTIYF. The chain carries TRBV5-1 and TRBJ1-3; TRBD1 might be the D (6 bases). V lost 0 bases, J lost 6 bases, and 10 bases lay in between. CDR3 length: 14 amino acids. Germline V gene data show CDR1 as SGHRS and CDR2 as YFSETQ. The complete variable domain, with remaining parts taken from reference TRBV5-1 and TRBJ1-3, reads KAGVTQTPRYLIKTRGQQVTLSCSPISGHRSVSWYQQTPGQGLQFLFEYFSETQRNKGNFPGRFSGRQFSNSRSEMNVSTLELGDSALYLCASSLAGGENTIYFGEGSWLTVV.